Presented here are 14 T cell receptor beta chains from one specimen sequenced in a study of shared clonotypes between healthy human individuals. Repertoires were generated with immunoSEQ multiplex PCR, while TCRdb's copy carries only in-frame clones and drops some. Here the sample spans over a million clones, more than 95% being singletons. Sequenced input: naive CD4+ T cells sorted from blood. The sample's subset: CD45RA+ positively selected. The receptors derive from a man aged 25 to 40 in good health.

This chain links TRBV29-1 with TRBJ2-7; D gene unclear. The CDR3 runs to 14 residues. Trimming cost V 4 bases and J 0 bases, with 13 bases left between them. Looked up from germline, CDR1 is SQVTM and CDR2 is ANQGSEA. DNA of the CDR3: TGCAGCGTTGCATCTTATGTCCGCTCCTACGAGCAGTACTTC. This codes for CSVASYVRSYEQYF.

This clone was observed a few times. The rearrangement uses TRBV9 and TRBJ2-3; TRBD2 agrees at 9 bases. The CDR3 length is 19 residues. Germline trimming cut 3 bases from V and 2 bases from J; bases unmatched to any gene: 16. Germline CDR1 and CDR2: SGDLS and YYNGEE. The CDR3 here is CASSGRGSGSFSPTDTQYF. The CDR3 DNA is TGTGCCAGCAGCGGGAGGGGTAGCGGGAGTTTTTCCCCCACAGATACGCAGTATTTT.

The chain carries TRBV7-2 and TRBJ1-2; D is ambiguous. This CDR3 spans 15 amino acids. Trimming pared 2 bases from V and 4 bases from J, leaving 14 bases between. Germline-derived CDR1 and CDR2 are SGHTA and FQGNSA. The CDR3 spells CASSLSPVGFYGYTF. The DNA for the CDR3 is TGTGCCAGCAGCTTATCCCCTGTAGGGTTCTATGGCTACACCTTC. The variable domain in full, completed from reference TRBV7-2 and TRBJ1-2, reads GAGVSQSPSNKVTEKGKDVELRCDPISGHTALYWYRQSLGQGLEFLIYFQGNSAPDKSGLPSDRFSAERTGGSVSTLTIQRTQQEDSAVYLCASSLSPVGFYGYTFGSGTRLTVV.

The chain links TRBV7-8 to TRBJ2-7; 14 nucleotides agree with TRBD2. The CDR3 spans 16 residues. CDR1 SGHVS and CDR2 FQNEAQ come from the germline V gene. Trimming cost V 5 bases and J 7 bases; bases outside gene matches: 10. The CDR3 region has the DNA TGTGCCAGCAGCCCTCGTGGACTAGCGGGAGGAGGGGAGCAGTACTTC. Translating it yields CASSPRGLAGGGEQYF.

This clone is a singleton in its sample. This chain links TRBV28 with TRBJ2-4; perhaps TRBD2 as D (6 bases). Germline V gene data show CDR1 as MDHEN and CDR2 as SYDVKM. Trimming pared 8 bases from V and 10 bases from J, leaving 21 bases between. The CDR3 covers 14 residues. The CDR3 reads CASFSGTRVGIQYF. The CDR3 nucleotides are TGTGCCAGCTTTAGCGGAACCCGGGTGGGGATTCAGTACTTC.

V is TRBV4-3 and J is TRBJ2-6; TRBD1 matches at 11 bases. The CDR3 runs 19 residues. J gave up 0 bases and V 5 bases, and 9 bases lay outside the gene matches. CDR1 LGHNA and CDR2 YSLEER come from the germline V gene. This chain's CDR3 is CASSTRTGGSSSGANVLTF. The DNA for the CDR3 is TGCGCCAGCAGCACCCGGACAGGGGGCTCCAGCTCTGGGGCCAACGTCCTGACTTTC.

CDR3 loop: CAATSGRANEQFF. The DNA of the CDR3 is TGTGCCGCCACTAGCGGGAGGGCCAATGAGCAGTTCTTC. The genes are TRBV10-3 and TRBJ2-1; 13 bases fit TRBD2. V dropped 11 bases and J dropped 6; count of bases not matched to a gene: 4. The CDR3 contains 13 residues. CDR1 and CDR2 from the germline V gene are ENHRY and SYGVKD.

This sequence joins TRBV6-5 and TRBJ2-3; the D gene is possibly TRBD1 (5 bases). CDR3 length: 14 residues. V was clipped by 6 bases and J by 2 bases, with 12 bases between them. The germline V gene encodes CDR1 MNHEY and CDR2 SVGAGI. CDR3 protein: CASSPRQLTDTQYF. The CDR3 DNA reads TGTGCCAGCAGCCCAAGACAGCTCACAGATACGCAGTATTTT.

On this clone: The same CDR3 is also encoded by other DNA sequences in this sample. For the CDR3, the DNA is TGTGCCAGCTCATCAGGGACAGAGCAGTACTTC. As protein: CASSSGTEQYF. The chain is built from TRBV18 and TRBJ2-7; a possible D gene is TRBD1 (6 bases). The germline CDR1 and CDR2 sequences are KGHSH and LQKENI. Between the trimmed V and J ends, which lost 5 bases and 7 bases, there was a span of 9 bases. The CDR3 consists of 11 residues.

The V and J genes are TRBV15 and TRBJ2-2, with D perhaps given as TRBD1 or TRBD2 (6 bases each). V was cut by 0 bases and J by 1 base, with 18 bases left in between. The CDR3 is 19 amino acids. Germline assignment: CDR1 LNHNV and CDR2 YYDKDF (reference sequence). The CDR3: CATSRERDTRFGNTGELFF. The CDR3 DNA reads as TGTGCCACCAGCAGAGAGCGGGACACCCGGTTCGGGAACACCGGGGAGCTGTTTTTT.

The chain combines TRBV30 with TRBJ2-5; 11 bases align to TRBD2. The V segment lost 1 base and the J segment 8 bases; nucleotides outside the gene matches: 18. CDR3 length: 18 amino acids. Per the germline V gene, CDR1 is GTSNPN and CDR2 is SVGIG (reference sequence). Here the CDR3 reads CAWSGMVLAGGRGFTQYF. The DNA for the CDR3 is TGTGCCTGGAGTGGGATGGTTCTAGCGGGAGGAAGGGGATTTACCCAGTACTTC.

CDR3 sequence (DNA): TGCGCCAGCAGCTTACGACAGGGGACATACCCCTACGAGCAGTACTTC. Translated, it gives CASSLRQGTYPYEQYF. The rearrangement links TRBV4-1 to TRBJ2-7; TRBD1 aligns across 8 bases. CDR1 MGHRA and CDR2 YSYEKL come from the germline V gene. The CDR3 runs to 16 residues. V trimming: 5 bases; J trimming: 2 bases; junction bases outside the gene matches: 11.

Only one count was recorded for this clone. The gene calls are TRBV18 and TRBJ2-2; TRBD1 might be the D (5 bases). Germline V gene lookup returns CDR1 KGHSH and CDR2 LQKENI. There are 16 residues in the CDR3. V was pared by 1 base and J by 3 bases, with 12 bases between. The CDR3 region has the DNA TGTGCCAGCTCACCACTTCAGGGCGGAGACACCGGGGAGCTGTTTTTT. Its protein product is CASSPLQGGDTGELFF.

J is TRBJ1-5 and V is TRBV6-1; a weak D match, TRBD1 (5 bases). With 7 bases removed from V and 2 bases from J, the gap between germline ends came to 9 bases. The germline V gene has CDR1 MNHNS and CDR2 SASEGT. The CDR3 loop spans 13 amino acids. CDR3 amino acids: CASTRVGNQPQHF. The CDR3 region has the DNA TGTGCCAGCACCAGGGTGGGCAATCAGCCCCAGCATTTT.